These T cell receptor beta chains were read from a single sample in a study of control samples from healthy donors and cancer patients. Here immunoSEQ multiplex PCR was the method, and the copy in TCRdb shows in-frame clones only, minus some. The sample holds fewer than 200,000 clones, just over 90% seen once. The source material was blood. The receptors here all came from a woman aged 60 to 75 in good health. The CDR3 runs from the conserved cysteine through the conserved F or W. Each record gives: J gene, D gene, clone size, V gene, CDR3 protein, CDR3 DNA. A D gene is named only where the DNA matches it firmly. A row's size may be missing; if present it is once, few, many or a size class.

J gene: TRBJ2-3; D gene: TRBD2; clone size: NA; V gene: TRBV24-1; CDR3 protein: CATGLAGTDTQYF; CDR3 DNA: TGTGCCACCGGACTAGCGGGGACAGATACGCAGTATTTT
J gene: TRBJ1-3; D gene: NA; clone size: NA; V gene: TRBV18; CDR3 protein: CASSPRLQGNGNTIYF; CDR3 DNA: TGTGCCAGCTCACCACGCTTACAGGGAAACGGAAACACCATATATTTT
J gene: TRBJ1-6; D gene: NA; clone size: NA; V gene: TRBV6-1; CDR3 protein: CASSEAVQAENSPLHF; CDR3 DNA: TGTGCCAGCAGTGAAGCGGTGCAGGCAGAGAATTCACCCCTCCACTTT
J gene: TRBJ2-5; D gene: NA; clone size: NA; V gene: TRBV9; CDR3 protein: CASSVAQGGTFQETQYF; CDR3 DNA: TGTGCCAGCAGCGTAGCTCAGGGGGGAACATTCCAAGAGACCCAGTACTTC
J gene: TRBJ1-5; D gene: TRBD1; clone size: NA; V gene: TRBV6-6; CDR3 protein: CASSPTGTAYSNQPQHF; CDR3 DNA: TGTGCCAGCAGTCCGACCGGGACAGCCTATAGCAATCAGCCCCAGCATTTT
J gene: TRBJ1-5; D gene: NA; clone size: NA; V gene: TRBV6-2/TRBV6-3; CDR3 protein: CASSYSNRANQPQHF; CDR3 DNA: TGTGCCAGCAGTTACTCGAACAGGGCAAATCAGCCCCAGCATTTT
J gene: TRBJ1-2; D gene: NA; clone size: NA; V gene: TRBV12-5; CDR3 protein: CASGLIMGYTF; CDR3 DNA: TGTGCTAGTGGTTTGATCATGGGCTACACCTTC
J gene: TRBJ1-4; D gene: NA; clone size: NA; V gene: TRBV6-1; CDR3 protein: CASSERGAPNEKLFF; CDR3 DNA: TGTGCCAGCAGTGAAAGAGGGGCCCCTAATGAAAAACTGTTTTTT
J gene: TRBJ2-7; D gene: NA; clone size: NA; V gene: TRBV4-3; CDR3 protein: CASSQDLTVYEQYF; CDR3 DNA: TGCGCCAGCAGCCAAGATCTGACTGTCTACGAGCAGTACTTC
J gene: TRBJ1-4; D gene: TRBD1; clone size: NA; V gene: TRBV6-2/TRBV6-3; CDR3 protein: CASSRLGQEDEKLFF; CDR3 DNA: TGTGCCAGCAGTAGGCTCGGACAGGAAGATGAAAAACTGTTTTTT
J gene: TRBJ1-2; D gene: NA; clone size: NA; V gene: TRBV18; CDR3 protein: CASSSLQENYGYTF; CDR3 DNA: TGTGCCAGCTCATCTCTCCAAGAGAACTATGGCTACACCTTC
J gene: TRBJ2-1; D gene: TRBD2; clone size: NA; V gene: TRBV7-3; CDR3 protein: CASSLYGASGYNEQFF; CDR3 DNA: TGTGCCAGCAGCTTATACGGTGCTAGCGGATACAATGAGCAGTTCTTC
J gene: TRBJ1-1; D gene: NA; clone size: NA; V gene: TRBV6-2/TRBV6-3; CDR3 protein: CASSYSGGNTEAFF; CDR3 DNA: TGTGCCAGCAGTTACTCGGGGGGAAACACTGAAGCTTTCTTT
J gene: TRBJ1-1; D gene: NA; clone size: NA; V gene: TRBV12-3/TRBV12-4; CDR3 protein: CASSHGGDAEAFF; CDR3 DNA: TGTGCCAGCAGCCACGGGGGTGACGCTGAAGCTTTCTTT
J gene: TRBJ1-2; D gene: TRBD1; clone size: NA; V gene: TRBV9; CDR3 protein: CASSAVGQGDGYTF; CDR3 DNA: TGTGCCAGCAGCGCAGTGGGACAGGGAGATGGCTACACCTTC
J gene: TRBJ1-4; D gene: TRBD1; clone size: NA; V gene: TRBV7-9; CDR3 protein: CASSFRDSNEKLFF; CDR3 DNA: TGTGCCAGCAGCTTCCGGGACAGCAATGAAAAACTGTTTTTT
J gene: TRBJ2-3; D gene: TRBD1; clone size: NA; V gene: TRBV5-1; CDR3 protein: CASSTGQYSTDTQYF; CDR3 DNA: TGCGCCAGCAGCACGGGACAGTATAGCACAGATACGCAGTATTTT
J gene: TRBJ1-2; D gene: NA; clone size: NA; V gene: TRBV4-3; CDR3 protein: CASSQQVGDGYTF; CDR3 DNA: TGCGCCAGCAGCCAACAGGTCGGAGATGGCTACACCTTC
J gene: TRBJ1-2; D gene: TRBD1; clone size: NA; V gene: TRBV9; CDR3 protein: CASSGRGRSGYGYTF; CDR3 DNA: TGTGCCAGCAGCGGCAGGGGGCGCTCGGGATATGGCTACACCTTC
J gene: TRBJ1-1; D gene: NA; clone size: NA; V gene: TRBV12-3/TRBV12-4; CDR3 protein: CASSPGHSTEAFF; CDR3 DNA: TGTGCCAGCAGCCCAGGACATTCCACTGAAGCTTTCTTT
J gene: TRBJ1-4; D gene: NA; clone size: once; V gene: TRBV27; CDR3 protein: CASSLGRGIEKLFF; CDR3 DNA: TGTGCCAGCAGTTTAGGCAGGGGAATTGAAAAACTGTTTTTT
J gene: TRBJ2-3; D gene: TRBD2; clone size: NA; V gene: TRBV7-3; CDR3 protein: CASSLMAGDTDTQYF; CDR3 DNA: TGTGCCAGCAGCTTAATGGCGGGGGACACAGATACGCAGTATTTT
J gene: TRBJ2-3; D gene: NA; clone size: once; V gene: TRBV7-2; CDR3 protein: CASGAYTDTQYF; CDR3 DNA: TGTGCCAGCGGGGCGTACACAGATACGCAGTATTTT
J gene: TRBJ2-3; D gene: TRBD2; clone size: NA; V gene: TRBV7-8; CDR3 protein: CASSLVAGAADTQYF; CDR3 DNA: TGTGCCAGCAGCCTAGTAGCGGGGGCCGCGGATACGCAGTATTTT
J gene: TRBJ2-7; D gene: NA; clone size: once; V gene: TRBV6-6; CDR3 protein: CASRPRGALNEQYF; CDR3 DNA: TGTGCCAGCAGACCTCGGGGGGCGCTTAACGAGCAGTACTTC
J gene: TRBJ2-3; D gene: NA; clone size: NA; V gene: TRBV7-6; CDR3 protein: CASSYLVSTDTQYF; CDR3 DNA: TGTGCCAGCAGCTACTTAGTGAGCACAGATACGCAGTATTTT
J gene: TRBJ1-5; D gene: NA; clone size: NA; V gene: TRBV6-5; CDR3 protein: CASRGPRPQPQHF; CDR3 DNA: TGTGCCAGCAGGGGGCCCCGACCTCAGCCCCAGCATTTT
J gene: TRBJ2-1; D gene: TRBD1; clone size: once; V gene: TRBV18; CDR3 protein: CASSPRTGHEQFF; CDR3 DNA: TGTGCCAGCTCACCAAGGACAGGGCATGAGCAGTTCTTC
J gene: TRBJ1-2; D gene: TRBD1; clone size: once; V gene: TRBV7-7; CDR3 protein: CASSPGQGYGYTF; CDR3 DNA: TGTGCCAGCAGCCCGGGACAGGGATATGGCTACACCTTC
J gene: TRBJ2-1; D gene: TRBD2; clone size: NA; V gene: TRBV9; CDR3 protein: CASSATGTRYNEQFF; CDR3 DNA: TGTGCCAGCAGCGCTACCGGGACTAGGTATAATGAGCAGTTCTTC
J gene: TRBJ1-1; D gene: NA; clone size: NA; V gene: TRBV10-2; CDR3 protein: CASSATTATEAFF; CDR3 DNA: TGCGCCAGCAGTGCCACGACTGCTACTGAAGCTTTCTTT
J gene: TRBJ2-1; D gene: TRBD1; clone size: NA; V gene: TRBV5-6; CDR3 protein: CASSLQGVNEQFF; CDR3 DNA: TGTGCCAGCAGCTTACAGGGGGTCAATGAGCAGTTCTTC
J gene: TRBJ1-3; D gene: NA; clone size: NA; V gene: TRBV29-1; CDR3 protein: CSVEEGGSSGNTIYF; CDR3 DNA: TGCAGCGTTGAAGAGGGGGGCAGCTCTGGAAACACCATATATTTT
J gene: TRBJ1-1; D gene: TRBD1; clone size: NA; V gene: TRBV6-6; CDR3 protein: CASRRDSLNTEAFF; CDR3 DNA: TGTGCCAGCAGGCGGGACAGTTTGAACACTGAAGCTTTCTTT
J gene: TRBJ2-1; D gene: TRBD2; clone size: NA; V gene: TRBV20-1; CDR3 protein: CSAGGRGEQFF; CDR3 DNA: TGCAGTGCTGGGGGGAGGGGTGAGCAGTTCTTC
J gene: TRBJ1-6; D gene: NA; clone size: NA; V gene: TRBV15; CDR3 protein: CATSNDRPNSPLHF; CDR3 DNA: TGTGCCACCAGCAACGACAGACCCAATTCACCCCTCCACTTT
J gene: TRBJ1-1; D gene: NA; clone size: NA; V gene: TRBV18; CDR3 protein: CASSPPFEGLNEAFF; CDR3 DNA: TGTGCCAGCTCACCACCGTTTGAGGGTCTGAATGAAGCTTTCTTT
J gene: TRBJ2-3; D gene: NA; clone size: once; V gene: TRBV7-9; CDR3 protein: CASSLKDTQYF; CDR3 DNA: TGTGCCAGCAGCTTAAAGGATACGCAGTATTTT
J gene: TRBJ1-5; D gene: TRBD1; clone size: NA; V gene: TRBV7-2; CDR3 protein: CASSLAGGENQPQHF; CDR3 DNA: TGTGCCAGCAGCTTAGCAGGGGGCGAAAATCAGCCCCAGCATTTT
J gene: TRBJ2-5; D gene: NA; clone size: NA; V gene: TRBV4-1; CDR3 protein: CASSLRRMSGETQYF; CDR3 DNA: TGCGCCAGCAGCCTCCGCCGTATGTCCGGGGAGACCCAGTACTTC
J gene: TRBJ1-2; D gene: NA; clone size: NA; V gene: TRBV7-9; CDR3 protein: CASSLVEGSGGYTF; CDR3 DNA: TGTGCCAGCAGCTTAGTGGAGGGATCAGGTGGCTACACCTTC
J gene: TRBJ1-1; D gene: NA; clone size: few; V gene: TRBV5-6; CDR3 protein: CASSLGGLRSKTFF; CDR3 DNA: TGTGCCAGCAGCCTGGGGGGACTCCGGTCCAAAACTTTCTTT
J gene: TRBJ1-4; D gene: NA; clone size: NA; V gene: TRBV3-1/TRBV3-2; CDR3 protein: CASSQVTDSEKLFF; CDR3 DNA: TGTGCCAGCAGCCAAGTGACAGACTCTGAAAAACTGTTTTTT
J gene: TRBJ2-3; D gene: NA; clone size: NA; V gene: TRBV16; CDR3 protein: CASRTYANTQYF; CDR3 DNA: TGTGCCAGCAGGACTTACGCTAACACGCAGTATTTT
J gene: TRBJ1-4; D gene: NA; clone size: NA; V gene: TRBV3-1/TRBV3-2; CDR3 protein: CASSPQGSEKLFF; CDR3 DNA: TGTGCCAGCAGCCCGCAGGGATCCGAAAAACTGTTTTTT
J gene: TRBJ2-5; D gene: NA; clone size: NA; V gene: TRBV11-2; CDR3 protein: CASSSYTRLQETQYF; CDR3 DNA: TGTGCCAGCAGCTCCTACACTAGGCTACAAGAGACCCAGTACTTC
J gene: TRBJ2-3; D gene: NA; clone size: NA; V gene: TRBV9; CDR3 protein: CASSRVGAVDTQYF; CDR3 DNA: TGTGCCAGCAGCCGAGTGGGGGCGGTGGATACGCAGTATTTT
J gene: TRBJ1-3; D gene: NA; clone size: NA; V gene: TRBV5-1; CDR3 protein: CASSPSRAGDGNTIYF; CDR3 DNA: TGCGCCAGCAGCCCCAGTCGGGCAGGGGACGGAAACACCATATATTTT
J gene: TRBJ1-1; D gene: NA; clone size: NA; V gene: TRBV7-9; CDR3 protein: CASSPRGQALNTEAFF; CDR3 DNA: TGTGCCAGCAGCCCGAGGGGTCAGGCCTTGAACACTGAAGCTTTCTTT
J gene: TRBJ2-3; D gene: NA; clone size: NA; V gene: TRBV5-6; CDR3 protein: CASSLRGPDTQYF; CDR3 DNA: TGTGCCAGCAGCTTAAGGGGCCCAGATACGCAGTATTTT
J gene: TRBJ1-1; D gene: NA; clone size: NA; V gene: TRBV7-8; CDR3 protein: CASSLEIWGTGSNTEAFF; CDR3 DNA: TGTGCCAGCAGCTTAGAGATTTGGGGGACGGGTTCGAACACTGAAGCTTTCTTT
J gene: TRBJ1-2; D gene: TRBD1; clone size: NA; V gene: TRBV7-2; CDR3 protein: CASSLGQGAYGYTF; CDR3 DNA: TGTGCCAGCAGCTTAGGTCAGGGGGCATATGGCTACACCTTC
J gene: TRBJ2-7; D gene: NA; clone size: NA; V gene: TRBV9; CDR3 protein: CASSPLRGSYEQYF; CDR3 DNA: TGTGCCAGCAGCCCCCTTCGGGGTTCCTACGAGCAGTACTTC
J gene: TRBJ1-6; D gene: NA; clone size: NA; V gene: TRBV28; CDR3 protein: CASRGGAASPLHF; CDR3 DNA: TGTGCCAGCAGGGGGGGGGCAGCTTCACCCCTCCACTTT
J gene: TRBJ1-2; D gene: NA; clone size: NA; V gene: TRBV6-2/TRBV6-3; CDR3 protein: CASSYLDTALGYTF; CDR3 DNA: TGTGCCAGCAGTTACTTGGACACCGCCTTAGGCTACACCTTC
J gene: TRBJ2-5; D gene: NA; clone size: NA; V gene: TRBV6-2/TRBV6-3; CDR3 protein: CASSHELVVETQYF; CDR3 DNA: TGTGCCAGCAGCCACGAACTAGTGGTCGAGACCCAGTACTTC
J gene: TRBJ1-4; D gene: NA; clone size: NA; V gene: TRBV6-1; CDR3 protein: CASSDWAGATNEKLFF; CDR3 DNA: TGTGCCAGCAGTGATTGGGCAGGGGCAACTAATGAAAAACTGTTTTTT